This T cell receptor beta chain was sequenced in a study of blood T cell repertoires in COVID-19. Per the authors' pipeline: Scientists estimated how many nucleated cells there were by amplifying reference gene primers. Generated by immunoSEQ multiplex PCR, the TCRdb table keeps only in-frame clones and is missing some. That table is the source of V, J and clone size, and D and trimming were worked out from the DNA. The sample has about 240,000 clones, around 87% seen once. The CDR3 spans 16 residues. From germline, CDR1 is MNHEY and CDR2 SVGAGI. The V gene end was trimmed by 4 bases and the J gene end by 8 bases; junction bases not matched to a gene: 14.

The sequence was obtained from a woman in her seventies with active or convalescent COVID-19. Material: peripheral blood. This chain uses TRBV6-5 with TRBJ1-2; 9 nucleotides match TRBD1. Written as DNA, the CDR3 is TGTGCCAGCAGTTCAACGAGGACAGGGGAGGGGAAAGGCTACACCTTC. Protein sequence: CASSSTRTGEGKGYTF.